Each of the 15 T cell receptor beta chains below was sequenced from the same sample in a study of human T cells and chemical hapten exposure. Time point noted: pre-sensitization, week 0. Stated treatment: therapeutic diphenylcyclopropenone sensitization with weekly scalp DPC. TCRdb used MiXCR to reprocess the RACE reads, holding one entry per CDR3 protein. The table lists about 380,000 distinct CDR3 sequences, 4.5% to 6% of them singletons. The sequences come from whole blood, collected in connection with sensitization to the hapten diphenylcyclopropenone (DPC). Source of these receptors: a woman in her forties or fifties with alopecia areata. Some clones in this sample may be carry-over from other donors' samples.

This clonotype was detected a few times. The V call is TRBV5-1, the J call TRBJ1-4; D not resolved. The length of the CDR3 is 15 residues. V was shortened by 0 bases and J by 3 bases, with 9 bases between the two germline ends. Looked up from germline, CDR1 is SGHRS and CDR2 is YFSETQ. The CDR3 DNA follows: TGCGCCAGCAGCTTGGGTGGAAAGCCTAATGAAAAACTGTTTTTT. As protein: CASSLGGKPNEKLFF.

This clonotype was detected only a few times. CDR3 coding DNA: TGTGCCAGCAGTGAATTCCTCTTCCAAGGTTCACCCCTCCACTTT. Translation: CASSEFLFQGSPLHF. The gene calls are TRBV6-1 and TRBJ1-6, with no clear D. With 2 bases removed from V and 9 bases from J, the gap between germline ends came to 14 bases. The germline V gene has CDR1 MNHNS and CDR2 SASEGT. The CDR3 sequence is 15 residues long.

This clonotype was counted ten times or more. The rearrangement uses TRBV12-3 or TRBV12-4 and TRBJ1-5, with TRBD1 matching over 9 bases. The ends lost 6 bases at V and 5 bases at J; junction bases unmatched: 2. The CDR3 runs to 13 residues. The DNA of the CDR3 is TGTGCCAGCAGACAGGGGGCGGATCAGCCCCAGCATTTT. Translated: CASRQGADQPQHF.

This clonotype was recorded many times. V gene TRBV7-3 combines with J gene TRBJ2-1, with D unclear. Germline values: CDR1 SGHTA, CDR2 FQGTGA. V was cut by 0 bases and J by 8 bases, with 8 bases left in between. The CDR3 sequence is 13 residues long. The chain's CDR3 is CASSLTQRDEQFF. The CDR3 coding sequence is TGTGCCAGCAGCTTAACCCAGCGAGATGAGCAGTTCTTC.

V and J are TRBV5-1 and TRBJ2-3; D possibly uses TRBD1 or TRBD2 (6 bases each). The CDR3 has 18 amino acids. The V gene's germline CDR1 is SGHRS and CDR2 YFSETQ. The germline V and J ends were trimmed by 3 bases and 2 bases, with 22 bases remaining between them. CDR3 sequence (DNA): TGCGCCAGCAGCTGGATAGGGAGGACAGTCCTTCTCACAGATACGCAGTATTTT. This translates into CASSWIGRTVLLTDTQYF. The whole variable domain, filled in from reference TRBV5-1 and TRBJ2-3, reads KAGVTQTPRYLIKTRGQQVTLSCSPISGHRSVSWYQQTPGQGLQFLFEYFSETQRNKGNFPGRFSGRQFSNSRSEMNVSTLELGDSALYLCASSWIGRTVLLTDTQYFGPGTRLTVL.

Points on this clonotype: At one end the junction does not follow the germline gene, possibly because of a read error. This chain links TRBV5-1 with TRBJ2-6, with TRBD2 as a possible D gene (5 bases). The CDR3 has 14 residues. The germline V gene has CDR1 SGHRS and CDR2 YFSETQ. For the CDR3, the DNA is TGCGCCAGCAGTCAGGACTCTGTGGCCAACGTCCTGACTTTC. Protein sequence: CASSQDSVANVLTF.

This clonotype was seen only a few times. The chain carries TRBV27 and TRBJ1-4; 7 bases fit TRBD1. Germline V CDR1 and CDR2: MNHEY, SMNVEV (reference sequence). V lost 5 bases to trimming and J lost 6 bases; unmatched junction nucleotides: 6. This CDR3 region has 14 residues. CDR3 coding DNA: TGTGCCAGCAGTACGACAGGGAGATATGAAAAACTGTTTTTT. Its translation: CASSTTGRYEKLFF.

This clonotype appeared many times. The chain recombines TRBV5-1 with TRBJ1-1; the match to TRBD1 covers 9 bases. Trimming cost V 3 bases and J 4 bases; bases outside gene matches: 7. The germline gives CDR1 SGHRS, CDR2 YFSETQ. This CDR3 is built from 15 residues. The CDR3 spells CASSSSGTGFTEAFF. The CDR3 nucleotides read TGCGCCAGCAGCTCCTCCGGGACAGGGTTCACTGAAGCTTTCTTT.

This clonotype was detected a few times. This chain joins TRBV18 and TRBJ1-1; no definite D call. This CDR3 is 12 amino acids long. Germline V CDR1 and CDR2: KGHSH, LQKENI. Trimming pared 1 base from V and 5 bases from J, leaving 5 bases between. CDR3 bases: TGTGCCAGCTCACCACGGGCGACTGAAGCTTTCTTT. It yields the protein CASSPRATEAFF.

The V and J genes are TRBV20-1 and TRBJ2-3, with 11 positions matching TRBD2. Germline CDR1 reads DFQATT; CDR2 reads SNEGSKA (reference sequence). V was clipped by 5 bases and J by 1 base; unmatched bases: 11. The CDR3 contains 17 residues. The DNA of the CDR3 is TGCAGTGCTCTGGGGCTAGCGGGAGGCGGGGGCACAGATACGCAGTATTTT. Translation: CSALGLAGGGGTDTQYF.

This clonotype was found many times. This chain uses TRBV12-3 or TRBV12-4 with TRBJ1-6; 7 positions match TRBD1. Losses at the gene ends were 6 bases for V and 0 bases for J; bases not matched to a gene: 5. The CDR3 sequence is 16 residues long. CDR3 sequence: CASRDGQASYNSPLHF. The CDR3 bases are TGTGCCAGCAGGGATGGACAGGCCTCCTATAATTCACCCCTCCACTTT.

The V call is TRBV29-1, the J call TRBJ2-6; a weak D match, TRBD2 (5 bases). V lost 6 bases, J lost 4 bases, and 10 bases lay in between. From germline, CDR1 is SQVTM and CDR2 ANQGSEA. This CDR3 region has 13 residues. The CDR3 DNA sequence: TGCAGCGTACTAGGAACGGGGGCCAACGTCCTGACTTTC. This encodes CSVLGTGANVLTF.

V and J are TRBV5-1 and TRBJ2-1, with 9 bases lining up with TRBD2. The germline V gene has CDR1 SGHRS and CDR2 YFSETQ. The V gene end was trimmed by 5 bases and the J gene end by 5 bases; junction bases not matched to a gene: 11. The CDR3 spans 16 residues. The CDR3 DNA reads as TGCGCCAGCAGGACCCCGGTGCTAGCGGGAAACAATGAGCAGTTCTTC. Residues: CASRTPVLAGNNEQFF.

The table lists this clonotype with a few counts. J is TRBJ2-7 and V is TRBV20-1; D remains unclear. The germline V gene encodes CDR1 DFQATT and CDR2 SNEGSKA (reference sequence). This CDR3 comprises 13 residues. Trimming pared 6 bases from V and 3 bases from J, leaving 15 bases between. The CDR3 nucleotides read TGCAGTGCCCGTACCGGGCGAGACTACGAGCAGTACTTC. Amino acids: CSARTGRDYEQYF.

The chain has TRBV6-5 and TRBJ2-7; D is ambiguous. Germline values: CDR1 MNHEY, CDR2 SVGAGI. V was clipped by 8 bases and J by 4 bases, with 9 bases between them. The CDR3 covers 11 residues. CDR3 nucleotide sequence: TGTGCCAGCGCCGGTCCATACGAGCAGTACTTC. Protein sequence: CASAGPYEQYF.